The rows below give T cell receptor beta chains drawn from one sample of a study of blood T cell repertoires in COVID-19. Generated by immunoSEQ multiplex PCR, the TCRdb table keeps only in-frame clones and is missing some. The data hold 120,000 to 150,000 clones, with 88% observed a single time. The source material was peripheral blood. The receptors shown here come from a human donor in a cohort sampled during active COVID-19. The conserved cysteine and the conserved F or W are not part of the CDR3 here. D genes are given only for firm matches. Some rows mark clone size as missing; the rest say once, few, many or name a class of expanded clone.

v_gene,j_gene,d_gene,abundance,len,CDR3aa
TRBV7-9,TRBJ2-2,TRBD1,NA,13,ASSTTGERTGELF
TRBV5-6,TRBJ2-5,NA,NA,14,ASSLGHSSFLETQY
TRBV27,TRBJ1-6,NA,NA,12,ASSLHRENSPLH
TRBV6-4,TRBJ2-3,TRBD2,few,13,ASSDTSGSADTQY
TRBV5-5,TRBJ2-1,TRBD2,NA,13,ASSLVLAGRVEQF
TRBV7-9,TRBJ1-3,NA,NA,12,ASSSWSEGNTIY
TRBV20-1,TRBJ2-2,TRBD2,NA,16,SASSGLAPGLNTGELF
TRBV4-1,TRBJ1-5,TRBD1,NA,13,ASSHPTGVNQPQH
TRBV7-6,TRBJ2-3,TRBD2,NA,14,ASSFPGLADSDTQY
TRBV9,TRBJ2-3,TRBD1,NA,14,ASSVAAAGGQGTQY
TRBV4-2,TRBJ2-1,TRBD2,NA,15,ASSQDPGLAGVGEQF
TRBV5-6,TRBJ2-3,NA,NA,9,ASSRGDTQY
TRBV7-8,TRBJ2-1,TRBD2,once,15,ASSLPKTSGTYNEQF
TRBV4-3,TRBJ2-7,TRBD2,NA,13,ASSQAAGVGYEQY
TRBV19,TRBJ1-2,NA,NA,10,ASSISLDGYT
TRBV11-2,TRBJ1-1,TRBD1,NA,12,ASSSHRGDTEAF
TRBV7-2,TRBJ2-7,NA,once,12,ASSLVGSSYEQY
TRBV4-2,TRBJ2-1,NA,NA,14,ASSQDLPGGRNEQF
TRBV7-2,TRBJ1-1,NA,NA,13,ASSGPDTPNTEAF
TRBV29-1,TRBJ2-5,NA,NA,9,SVGTKETQY
TRBV6-5,TRBJ2-1,NA,NA,13,ASSYSSRAHNEQF
TRBV21-1,TRBJ2-2,NA,NA,12,ANTRTSNTGELF